This is a list of T cell receptor beta chains from one sample in a study of radiotherapy plus CTLA-4 blockade in lung cancer. Generated by immunoSEQ multiplex PCR, the TCRdb table keeps only in-frame clones and is missing some. The repertoire holds roughly 98,000 clones, with roughly 80% as singletons. Sequencing used peripheral blood, obtained from a patient treated with radiotherapy plus ipilimumab. The receptor set was obtained from a human donor with non-small cell lung cancer who had a partial response to radiotherapy plus ipilimumab. Both conserved end residues are part of each CDR3. Each record gives: clone size, D gene, J gene, V gene, CDR3 DNA, CDR3 protein. A D gene is named only where the DNA matches it firmly. Rows may omit the clone size; those that give it use once, few, many or a size class.

size: -; D: -; J: TRBJ2-6; V: TRBV18; DNA: TGTGCCAGCTCACCAACTTCTGGGGCCAACGTCCTGACTTTC; CDR3: CASSPTSGANVLTF
size: -; D: TRBD2; J: TRBJ2-3; V: TRBV30; DNA: TGTGCCTGGAGTCGGGGGGAAGATACGCAGTATTTT; CDR3: CAWSRGEDTQYF
size: -; D: TRBD2; J: TRBJ2-1; V: TRBV27; DNA: TGTGCCAGCAGTCTAGGGACTAGCGGGGGCTACAATGAGCAGTTCTTC; CDR3: CASSLGTSGGYNEQFF
size: -; D: -; J: TRBJ2-5; V: TRBV29-1; DNA: TGCAGCGCACAAAGAGGGATGGGGCAAGAGACCCAGTACTTC; CDR3: CSAQRGMGQETQYF
size: -; D: TRBD1; J: TRBJ2-7; V: TRBV18; DNA: TGTGCCAGCTCAGCCCCGGACAGGGCTGGGGACGAGCAGTACTTC; CDR3: CASSAPDRAGDEQYF
size: -; D: TRBD1; J: TRBJ2-1; V: TRBV10-3; DNA: TGTGCCATCAGCACCGGGACAGGGGGATTCAACTCCTACAATGAGCAGTTCTTC; CDR3: CAISTGTGGFNSYNEQFF
size: -; D: TRBD1; J: TRBJ2-6; V: TRBV7-9; DNA: TGTGCCAGCAACGGACAGGGGGCGATTTTATCCGGGGCCAACGTCCTGACTTTC; CDR3: CASNGQGAILSGANVLTF
size: -; D: -; J: TRBJ1-1; V: TRBV30; DNA: TGTGCCTGGAACCCGGGGAACACTGAAGCTTTCTTT; CDR3: CAWNPGNTEAFF
size: -; D: TRBD1; J: TRBJ2-3; V: TRBV27; DNA: TGTGCCACCCGGGGACAGGAGACAGATACGCAGTATTTT; CDR3: CATRGQETDTQYF
size: -; D: -; J: TRBJ2-1; V: TRBV4-1; DNA: TGCGCCAGCAGCCAAGTAAGCGCTAGCGCCCACTACAATGAGCAGTTCTTC; CDR3: CASSQVSASAHYNEQFF
size: -; D: -; J: TRBJ1-1; V: TRBV10-3; DNA: TGTGCCATCAGTGAGCCCCAGGGAGGCCAAGCTGAAGCTTTCTTT; CDR3: CAISEPQGGQAEAFF
size: -; D: -; J: TRBJ2-3; V: TRBV12-5; DNA: TGTGCTAGTGGTTTATCTCAGACTAATGGGGATACGCAGTATTTT; CDR3: CASGLSQTNGDTQYF
size: -; D: TRBD1; J: TRBJ1-3; V: TRBV30; DNA: TGTGCCTGGAGTAGAATGAGGACAGGCAACTCTGGAAACACCATATATTTT; CDR3: CAWSRMRTGNSGNTIYF
size: -; D: -; J: TRBJ1-1; V: TRBV19; DNA: TGTGCCAGTAGTATAACAGGGCAAGGGGAAGCTTTCTTT; CDR3: CASSITGQGEAFF
size: -; D: -; J: TRBJ1-2; V: TRBV4-1; DNA: TGCGCCAGCAGTCACCCCGCGGGGCAGGGTTCCGGCTACACCTTC; CDR3: CASSHPAGQGSGYTF
size: -; D: -; J: TRBJ1-6; V: TRBV5-3; DNA: TGTGCCATTAAGGACAGCGCAAATAATTCACCCCTCCACTTT; CDR3: CAIKDSANNSPLHF
size: -; D: TRBD2; J: TRBJ2-7; V: TRBV6-5; DNA: TGTGCCAGCAGTTATGCCTGGGGGGGGAAGGAGCAGTACTTC; CDR3: CASSYAWGGKEQYF
size: -; D: -; J: TRBJ2-5; V: TRBV19; DNA: TGTGCCAGTAGAGGCCGGGAGCAAGAGACCCAGTACTTC; CDR3: CASRGREQETQYF
size: -; D: TRBD2; J: TRBJ2-1; V: TRBV27; DNA: TGTGCCAGCAGTTTAGTCCGTCTAGCGGGAGACAATGAGCAGTTCTTC; CDR3: CASSLVRLAGDNEQFF
size: -; D: -; J: TRBJ2-7; V: TRBV5-6; DNA: TGTGCCAGCAGCGGGCCTGAGGGCGCCTCCTACGAGCAGTACTTC; CDR3: CASSGPEGASYEQYF
size: -; D: -; J: TRBJ1-3; V: TRBV28; DNA: TGTGCCAGCAATCCCACCACAGGTATTGGAAACACCATATATTTT; CDR3: CASNPTTGIGNTIYF
size: -; D: TRBD2; J: TRBJ2-1; V: TRBV19; DNA: TGTGCCAGTAGCTTGAACCCGGGACTAGATCTATTGGGACGGAAAAGCTCCTACAATGAGCAGTTCTTC; CDR3: CASSLNPGLDLLGRKSSYNEQFF
size: -; D: TRBD2; J: TRBJ2-4; V: TRBV6-4; DNA: TGTGCCAGACGACTAGCGGGAAACTGTGTGGCCAAAAACATTCAGTACTTC; CDR3: CARRLAGNCVAKNIQYF
size: -; D: -; J: TRBJ2-1; V: TRBV6-1; DNA: TGTGCCAGCAGTGGCCCCGACTTCCCCAATGAGCAGTTCTTC; CDR3: CASSGPDFPNEQFF
size: -; D: -; J: TRBJ1-3; V: TRBV9; DNA: TGTGCCAGCAGCGTAGCTTCGGGGGAATCTGGAAACGCCATATATTTT; CDR3: CASSVASGESGNAIYF
size: -; D: -; J: TRBJ2-7; V: TRBV6-5; DNA: TGTGCCAGCAGTTACGGGACACTCTACGAGCAGTACTTC; CDR3: CASSYGTLYEQYF
size: -; D: TRBD2; J: TRBJ2-3; V: TRBV27; DNA: TGTGCCAGCAGTTTATCGGGGACTAGCGGATATACGCAGTATTTT; CDR3: CASSLSGTSGYTQYF
size: -; D: TRBD2; J: TRBJ2-3; V: TRBV30; DNA: TGTGCCTGGAGTAAACCGGGACTAGCGGGAGAAACGCAGTATTTT; CDR3: CAWSKPGLAGETQYF
size: once; D: -; J: TRBJ1-1; V: TRBV25-1; DNA: TGTGCCAGCAGTGAATATAAGAACACTGAAGCTTTCTTT; CDR3: CASSEYKNTEAFF
size: -; D: -; J: TRBJ2-2; V: TRBV6-6; DNA: TGTGCCAGCAGTTTCCTAGTTGCTGGGGAGCTGTTTTTT; CDR3: CASSFLVAGELFF
size: once; D: TRBD1; J: TRBJ2-6; V: TRBV5-1; DNA: TGCGCCAGCAGTCCCGACAGGGGGTTCCCATCTGGGGCCAACGTCCTGACTTTC; CDR3: CASSPDRGFPSGANVLTF
size: -; D: TRBD1; J: TRBJ1-2; V: TRBV28; DNA: TGTGCCAGCAGTGCGACAGGGTCCCACTATGGCTACACCTTC; CDR3: CASSATGSHYGYTF
size: -; D: -; J: TRBJ2-1; V: TRBV7-2; DNA: TGTGCCAGCAGCGCCGGGGATGAGCAGTTCTTC; CDR3: CASSAGDEQFF
size: -; D: -; J: TRBJ2-6; V: TRBV2; DNA: TGTGCCAGCGAGGCGGGGGCCAACGTCCTGACTTTC; CDR3: CASEAGANVLTF
size: -; D: -; J: TRBJ1-1; V: TRBV18; DNA: TGTGCCAGCTCACCACGCCGGGACACCACAGAAGCTTTCTTT; CDR3: CASSPRRDTTEAFF
size: -; D: TRBD2; J: TRBJ2-1; V: TRBV27; DNA: TGTGCCAGCAGGATTGGACTAGAAGGTCCCTCCTACAATGAGCAGTTCTTC; CDR3: CASRIGLEGPSYNEQFF
size: -; D: TRBD1; J: TRBJ2-5; V: TRBV5-1; DNA: TGCGCCAGCAGCTTGGAGGGACAGATGGGGGAGACCCAGTACTTC; CDR3: CASSLEGQMGETQYF
size: -; D: TRBD1; J: TRBJ1-1; V: TRBV5-1; DNA: TGCGCCAGCAGCCTCGGACAGGGTAGGAGGACCACTGAAGCTTTCTTT; CDR3: CASSLGQGRRTTEAFF
size: once; D: TRBD1; J: TRBJ1-4; V: TRBV19; DNA: TGTGCCAGTAGGGACGCCCGGGACAGTGATGAAAAACTGTTTTTT; CDR3: CASRDARDSDEKLFF
size: -; D: -; J: TRBJ2-7; V: TRBV6-5; DNA: TGTGCCAGCAGTTCCCCCCTGGGGGGAGGCCGCTACGAGCAGTACTTC; CDR3: CASSSPLGGGRYEQYF
size: -; D: -; J: TRBJ1-1; V: TRBV18; DNA: TGTGCCACCGGGAAGTCAGGGGATCGAACTGAAGCTTTCTTT; CDR3: CATGKSGDRTEAFF
size: -; D: TRBD2; J: TRBJ2-1; V: TRBV5-1; DNA: TGCGCCAGCAGCCGGACTACTAGCGGGCGTTATAATGAGCAGTTCTTC; CDR3: CASSRTTSGRYNEQFF
size: -; D: -; J: TRBJ2-1; V: TRBV5-1; DNA: TGCGCCAGCAGCACCGACAGGCCCTCCTACAATGAGCAGTTCTTC; CDR3: CASSTDRPSYNEQFF
size: few; D: -; J: TRBJ2-6; V: TRBV7-9; DNA: TGTGCCAGCAGCTCGACGCCAGGGATTGGGGCCAACGTCCTGACTTTC; CDR3: CASSSTPGIGANVLTF
size: -; D: TRBD2; J: TRBJ2-1; V: TRBV7-2; DNA: TGTGCCAGCAGCTTAACTAGCGGGGGTTACAATGAGCAGTTCTTC; CDR3: CASSLTSGGYNEQFF
size: -; D: -; J: TRBJ1-2; V: TRBV19; DNA: TGTGCCAGTACTCTACCCGGGAGCCCAAGAAACTATGGCTACACCTTC; CDR3: CASTLPGSPRNYGYTF
size: -; D: -; J: TRBJ1-1; V: TRBV11-2; DNA: TGTGCCAGCAGCCCACAGGCGAACACTGAAGCTTTCTTT; CDR3: CASSPQANTEAFF
size: -; D: TRBD1; J: TRBJ2-1; V: TRBV11-2; DNA: TGTGCCAGCAGACGCACAGGGGGCTCCTACAATGAGCAGTTCTTC; CDR3: CASRRTGGSYNEQFF
size: -; D: -; J: TRBJ1-4; V: TRBV19; DNA: TGTGCCAGTAGTGACCCCGGACACCCAGCAACTAATGAAAAACTGTTTTTT; CDR3: CASSDPGHPATNEKLFF
size: -; D: -; J: TRBJ2-5; V: TRBV4-2; DNA: TGTGCCAGCAGCCAAGTGGGTACAGGGAAGGAGACCCAGTACTTC; CDR3: CASSQVGTGKETQYF
size: -; D: TRBD1; J: TRBJ1-1; V: TRBV5-1; DNA: TGCGCCAGCAGCTTGGAGGGGGCTATGAACACTGAAGCTTTCTTT; CDR3: CASSLEGAMNTEAFF
size: -; D: TRBD2; J: TRBJ2-1; V: TRBV18; DNA: TGTGCCAACTCACCACGCCTAGCGGGAGGGGATGAGCAGTTCTTC; CDR3: CANSPRLAGGDEQFF
size: -; D: TRBD1; J: TRBJ2-3; V: TRBV7-9; DNA: TGTGCCACCTCGGACAGGGGGCAAATAACAGATACGCAGTATTTT; CDR3: CATSDRGQITDTQYF
size: once; D: -; J: TRBJ1-4; V: TRBV25-1; DNA: TGTGCCAGCAGTGTGGGCAGGGGATTTTTCCGTACTAATGAAAAACTGTTTTTT; CDR3: CASSVGRGFFRTNEKLFF
size: -; D: -; J: TRBJ1-5; V: TRBV28; DNA: TGTGCCAGCAGCCGCCGGGTGGGGGCAATAGAACAGCCCCAGCATTTT; CDR3: CASSRRVGAIEQPQHF
size: -; D: -; J: TRBJ1-4; V: TRBV19; DNA: TGTGCCAGTAGGGACAAAGGGGGTGAAGAAAAACTGTTTTTT; CDR3: CASRDKGGEEKLFF
size: -; D: TRBD2; J: TRBJ2-7; V: TRBV28; DNA: TGTGCCAGCAGTTTGGGTAGCGGGAGGGCCGAGCAGTACTTC; CDR3: CASSLGSGRAEQYF
size: once; D: TRBD1; J: TRBJ2-7; V: TRBV2; DNA: TGTGCCAGCAGAGCAGGACAGGGGGTCATCTACGAGCAGTACTTC; CDR3: CASRAGQGVIYEQYF
size: -; D: -; J: TRBJ1-1; V: TRBV6-1; DNA: TGTGCCAGCAGAGACAGATCCCCGAACACTGAAGCTTTCTTT; CDR3: CASRDRSPNTEAFF
size: few; D: -; J: TRBJ2-2; V: TRBV18; DNA: TGTGCCAGCTCTCGTCAGGCGGGCACCGGGGAGCTGTTTTTT; CDR3: CASSRQAGTGELFF